This T cell receptor beta chain was recorded in a study of molecular identifiers for immune sequencing clone quantification. Study as a whole: Replicates split RNA from approximately 22,000 or 94,000 naive CD8 cells five ways, and the researchers sequenced four portions. Notes on the study in general: In naive cells, under 1% of molecules belonged to clones above 20 RNA copies, against over 98% in effector cells. Investigators reportedly could detect spiked Jurkat TCR RNA from one cell among one million naive cells.

This clonotype has just a few counts. Antigen specificity is unknown. Germline loops: CDR1 SEHNR, CDR2 FQNEAQ (reference sequence). The CDR3 is made up of 16 amino acids. V dropped 5 bases and J dropped 4; count of bases not matched to a gene: 8. MiXCR was run by TCRdb on the PCR reads, yielding one entry per CDR3 protein. The sample lists about 510,000 distinct CDR3 sequences, around 25% occurring once. This clonotype was sampled from a human donor in good health. Some libraries in this study had Jurkat cell RNA spiked in. The V call is TRBV7-9, the J call TRBJ2-5; 12 positions agree with TRBD1. The specimen was naive CD8+ T cells from blood, with Jurkat cell RNA spiked in. The sample's subset: FACS-sorted CD8+CD4-CCR7+CD45RA+ naive T cells. The CDR3 sequence: CASSAGTGGLRETQYF. Written as DNA, the CDR3 is TGTGCCAGCAGCGCCGGGACAGGGGGCCTTCGAGAGACCCAGTACTTC.